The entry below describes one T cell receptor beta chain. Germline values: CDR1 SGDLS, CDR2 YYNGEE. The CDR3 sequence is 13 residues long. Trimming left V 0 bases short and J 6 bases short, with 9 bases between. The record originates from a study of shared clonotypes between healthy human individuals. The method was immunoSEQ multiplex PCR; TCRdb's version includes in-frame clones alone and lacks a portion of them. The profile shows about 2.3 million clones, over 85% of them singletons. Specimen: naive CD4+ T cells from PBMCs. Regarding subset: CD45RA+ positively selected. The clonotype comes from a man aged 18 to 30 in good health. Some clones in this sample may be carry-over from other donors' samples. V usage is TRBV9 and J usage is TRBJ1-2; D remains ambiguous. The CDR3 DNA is TGTGCCAGCAGCGTAGATATTCAAGATGGCTACACCTTC. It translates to CASSVDIQDGYTF.